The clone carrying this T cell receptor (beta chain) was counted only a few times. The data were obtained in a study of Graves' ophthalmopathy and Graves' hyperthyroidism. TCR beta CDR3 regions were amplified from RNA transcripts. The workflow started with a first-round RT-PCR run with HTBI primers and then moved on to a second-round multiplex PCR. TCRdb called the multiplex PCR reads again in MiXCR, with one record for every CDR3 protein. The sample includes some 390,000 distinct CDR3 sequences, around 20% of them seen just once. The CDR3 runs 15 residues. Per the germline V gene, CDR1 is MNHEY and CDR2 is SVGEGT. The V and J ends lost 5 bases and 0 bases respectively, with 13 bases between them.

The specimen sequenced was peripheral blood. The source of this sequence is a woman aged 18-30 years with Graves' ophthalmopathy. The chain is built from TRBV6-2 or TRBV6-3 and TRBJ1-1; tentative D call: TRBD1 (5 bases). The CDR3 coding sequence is TGTGCCAGCAGTCCCCCGGGACTTATGAACACTGAAGCTTTCTTT. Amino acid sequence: CASSPPGLMNTEAFF.